The following is a T cell receptor (beta chain) sequence with its context. No antigen is known for it. The PCR was carried out with 60 Vbeta primers and 13 Jbeta primers. TCRdb's copy holds only in-frame clones and misses some; the assay was immunoSEQ multiplex PCR. The sample includes 150,000 to 200,000 clones, nearly 80% seen only once; the top ten take more than 9.5%. This sample was included in a study of cytomegalovirus exposure and HLA in healthy donors. Study observations and caveats: For cytomegalovirus status, the classifier reportedly gave diagnoses with high specificity and sensitivity. Within an earlier analysis, most TCR beta V segments proved productive either about 87% or about 30% of the time.

Trimming at V came to 3 bases and at J to 2 bases, leaving 3 bases not matched to a gene. There are 14 residues in the CDR3. The germline V gene has CDR1 MNHNS and CDR2 SASEGT. Material for sequencing was PBMCs. V gene TRBV6-1 combines with J gene TRBJ2-7; 8 bases match TRBD2. The TCR sequence derives from a man younger than 35 in good health and CMV-seropositive. In DNA form, the CDR3 reads TGTGCCAGCAGTGACACCGGGGGGGCCTACGAGCAGTACTTC. Translation: CASSDTGGAYEQYF.